Listed below are T cell receptor beta chains from one sample, sequenced in a study of patients and donors after allogeneic stem cell transplantation. TCRdb passed the RT-PCR reads through MiXCR, listing each CDR3 protein once. The profile covers 98,000 or so distinct CDR3 sequences, with 35% appearing a single time and around 26% taken by the ten largest. The sample consisted of blood, either unsorted or a sorted T cell fraction (not recorded which). These receptors were obtained from a human donor who was either an allogeneic HSCT recipient or a stem cell or donor lymphocyte infusion donor (not recorded which). It is not recorded whose cells these are; they may come from a transplant donor. CDR3s include the opening cysteine and the closing phenylalanine or tryptophan. D genes are given only for firm matches. Rows may omit the clone size; those that give it use once, few, many or a size class.

TRBV4-3	TRBD1	TRBJ1-2	few	CASSQEGTGSYGYTF	TGCGCCAGCAGCCAAGAAGGGACAGGTTCCTATGGCTACACCTTC
TRBV7-9	NA	TRBJ1-2	few	CASSFQGNYGYTF	TGTGCCAGCAGCTTTCAGGGCAACTATGGCTACACCTTC
TRBV2	NA	TRBJ2-2	few	CASSGAHGTTNTGELFF	TGTGCCAGCAGTGGTGCCCACGGGACAACGAACACCGGGGAGCTGTTTTTT
TRBV6-5	TRBD1	TRBJ1-5	NA	CASRELGTDPSHF	TGTGCCAGCAGGGAACTCGGGACAGATCCTTCTCATTTT
TRBV12-3/TRBV12-4	NA	TRBJ1-2	few	CASRRGPIYGYTF	TGTGCCAGCAGGAGGGGACCGATCTATGGCTACACCTTC
TRBV15	NA	TRBJ2-5	few	CATTRGGETQYF	TGTGCCACCACCAGGGGAGGGGAGACCCAGTACTTC
TRBV12-3/TRBV12-4	NA	TRBJ1-5	many	CASSLRWFYNQPQHF	TGTGCCAGCAGCCTTAGATGGTTTTACAATCAGCCCCAGCATTTT
TRBV13	NA	TRBJ2-3	NA	CASSWAGATDTQYF	TGTGCCAGCAGCTGGGCAGGGGCCACAGATACGCAGTATTTT
TRBV6-2/TRBV6-3	NA	TRBJ2-1	NA	CASSYGGSYNEQFF	TGTGCCAGCAGTTATGGCGGGTCCTACAATGAGCAGTTCTTC
TRBV5-1	NA	TRBJ1-1	NA	CASSFNLLNTEAFF	TGCGCCAGCAGCTTCAATCTTTTGAACACTGAAGCTTTCTTT